The 10 T cell receptor beta chains reported below all come from one sample, sequenced in a study of shared clonotypes between healthy human individuals. This table comes from immunoSEQ multiplex PCR, and its TCRdb copy is limited to in-frame clones, with some not included. The sample lists more than 850,000 clones, approximately 78% occurring once. The sequencing sample was made of memory CD4+ T cells from PBMCs. Specified subset: CD45RA-negative fraction. All receptors come from a man in his late teens or twenties in good health. Some clones in this sample may be carry-over from other donors' samples.

A few counts support this clone. The chain couples TRBV29-1 to TRBJ1-4; TRBD1 agrees at 9 bases. Per germline, CDR1 SQVTM and CDR2 ANQGSEA. The CDR3 has 13 amino acids. Trimming at V came to 7 bases and at J to 8 bases, leaving 8 bases not matched to a gene. CDR3 sequence: CSAHRQGGEKLFF. The CDR3 DNA reads as TGCAGCGCACACCGACAGGGGGGGGAAAAACTGTTTTTT.

This sequence joins TRBV29-1 and TRBJ2-2, with TRBD1 matching over 8 bases. This CDR3 spans 14 amino acids. Unmatched junction bases numbered 7, after V lost 5 bases and J lost 5 bases. CDR1 SQVTM and CDR2 ANQGSEA come from the germline V gene. Here the CDR3 reads CSVNGQGRTGELFF. The CDR3 DNA sequence: TGCAGCGTTAACGGACAGGGTCGGACCGGGGAGCTGTTTTTT.

The chain couples TRBV7-3 to TRBJ2-2, with TRBD2 matching 8 bases. The CDR3 is 13 amino acids. Germline V CDR1 and CDR2: SGHTA, FQGTGA. J lost 14 bases, V lost 5 bases, and 10 bases had no gene match. The CDR3 spells CASSQTSGTSLFF. CDR3 in DNA: TGTGCCAGCAGCCAAACATCCGGGACTAGTCTGTTTTTT. Using reference TRBV7-3 and TRBJ2-2 for the parts outside the CDR3, the full variable domain is GAGVSQTPSNKVTEKGKYVELRCDPISGHTALYWYRQSLGQGPEFLIYFQGTGAADDSGLPNDRFFAVRPEGSVSTLKIQRTERGDSAVYLCASSQTSGTSLFFGEGSRLTVL.

The rearrangement links TRBV5-8 to TRBJ2-5, with D possibly matching TRBD1 (5 bases). The germline CDR1 and CDR2 sequences are SGHTS and YDEGEE. Trimming removed 3 bases from V and 4 bases from J, with 7 bases in between. The CDR3 runs 12 residues. CDR3 nucleotide sequence: TGTGCCAGCAGCTGGGGCTCAGAGACCCAGTACTTC. It codes for CASSWGSETQYF.

The rearrangement links TRBV6-1 to TRBJ1-2; 10 bases line up with TRBD1. Germline-derived CDR1 and CDR2 are MNHNS and SASEGT. The CDR3 spans 13 residues. V was clipped by 6 bases and J by 8 bases; unmatched bases: 6. CDR3: CASRVGTGEGYTF. The CDR3 coding sequence is TGTGCCAGCAGGGTTGGGACAGGGGAAGGCTACACCTTC.

The chain carries TRBV28 and TRBJ1-3, with unresolved D. The CDR3 loop spans 14 amino acids. Germline V gene lookup returns CDR1 MDHEN and CDR2 SYDVKM. The V gene lost 7 bases and the J gene lost 0 bases, with 10 bases spanning the gap. The CDR3 loop reads CASTTGSSGNTIYF. The CDR3 DNA reads as TGTGCCAGCACCACGGGGTCCTCTGGAAACACCATATATTTT.

V and J are TRBV11-2 and TRBJ2-1, with TRBD2 matching 13 bases. With 1 base clipped from V and 9 bases from J, the junction kept 12 bases outside the gene matches. Germline V gene data show CDR1 as SGHAT and CDR2 as FQNNGV. The CDR3 runs to 18 residues. The chain's CDR3 is CASSLVYPRLAGGSEQFF. The CDR3 nucleotides read TGTGCCAGCAGCTTAGTTTACCCGCGACTAGCGGGGGGCTCTGAGCAGTTCTTC.

V gene TRBV27 combines with J gene TRBJ1-5; D unclear. Germline CDR1 MNHEY, CDR2 SMNVEV (reference sequence). Deletions cut 5 bases from V and 1 base from J, with 15 bases between. The CDR3 consists of 16 residues. As DNA, the CDR3 is TGTGCCAGCAGTCCAGAAGGGAGTTACAGCAATCAGCCCCAGCATTTT. Its protein is CASSPEGSYSNQPQHF.

This chain links TRBV15 with TRBJ2-3; no clear D gene. Trimming shortened V by 0 bases and J by 1 base, and 14 bases separated the two germline ends. The CDR3 runs 17 residues. Germline V gene sequence: CDR1 LNHNV, CDR2 YYDKDF (reference sequence). CDR3 DNA sequence: TGTGCCACCAGCAGAGATCCCCCGGGCCCCCGCACAGATACGCAGTATTTT. Translated, it gives CATSRDPPGPRTDTQYF.

This clone was seen just once. This sequence is one base from a far larger clone and is likely a read error. The rearrangement links TRBV14 to TRBJ1-5; D not certain. The CDR3 has 12 amino acids. V lost 4 bases and J lost 3, with 4 bases in between. CDR1 and CDR2 (germline): SGHDN, FVKESK. The DNA of the CDR3 is TGTGCCAGCAGCCGGGCCAATCAGCCCCAGCATTTT. It translates to CASSRANQPQHF.